This TCR beta chain was retrieved from a study of Tregs in tolerant kidney transplant recipients. Study-level points and caveats: Changing PCR primers prevented nucleotide comparison between some patients' samples. Validation in larger populations is needed because few patients were studied. In tolerant patients, donor-specific Tregs outgrew total Tregs, suggesting antigen-driven expansion.

CDR3 size: 15 residues. Germline V gene sequence: CDR1 SGDLS, CDR2 YYNGEE. Trimming stripped 0 bases from V and 2 bases from J, with 9 bases between. The data were produced by immunoSEQ multiplex PCR, yet TCRdb's version contains in-frame clones alone and is incomplete. This listing includes roughly 48,000 clones. Thawed PBMCs were FACS-sorted into unstimulated CD4+CD25+CD127- regulatory T cells, CD4+CD25- non-regulatory cells, CD4 and CD8 cells. On this clone: Its specificity is unknown. The CDR3 extends 3 residues past the end of the read, so its final part is completed from the germline J gene.

This rearrangement joins TRBV9 to TRBJ2-1, with D possibly called TRBD1 or TRBD2 (5 bases each). This sequence originates from a human donor who received a combined kidney and bone marrow transplant. The sequences come from CD4+ T cells from blood, collected before the transplant. The CDR3 reads CASSVGGETYNEQFF. CDR3 DNA, as far as it was read: TGTGCCAGCAGCGTAGGAGGGGAAACCTACAATGAG.